This T cell receptor beta chain was found in a study of blood T cell repertoires in COVID-19. This CDR3 has 15 amino acids. Germline V gene sequence: CDR1 MNHEY, CDR2 SVGAGI. V dropped 6 bases and J dropped 1 base, with 15 bases sitting between them. The data were produced by immunoSEQ multiplex PCR, yet TCRdb's version contains in-frame clones alone and is incomplete. In the table there are more than 65,000 clones, roughly 80% of which are singletons. The clonotype originates from a woman aged 80 or over with acute or convalescent COVID-19. Sequencing used peripheral blood. V and J are TRBV6-5 and TRBJ1-1, with D perhaps matching TRBD1 (6 bases). CDR3 protein: CASSRGQRWNTEAFF. As DNA, the CDR3 is TGTGCCAGCAGCCGCGGACAGAGGTGGAACACTGAAGCTTTCTTT.